Presented here are 20 T cell receptor beta chains from one specimen sequenced in a study of shared clonotypes between healthy human individuals. CD45RO-negative cells were positively selected for CCR7, leaving out terminally differentiated effector memory CD45RA+ cells. Data came from immunoSEQ multiplex PCR; TCRdb stores just in-frame clones and leaves some out. The sample contains about 2,200,000 clones, about 92% of which appear only once. Specimen: naive CD8+ T cells from PBMCs. These receptors all stem from a man between 18 and 29 years old in good health. Some clones in this sample may be carry-over from other donors' samples.

This sequence joins TRBV6-4 and TRBJ2-2; possibly TRBD1 or TRBD2 for D (5 bases each). Trimming took off 10 bases at V and 9 bases at J, with 15 bases between the two ends. Per the germline V gene, CDR1 is MRHNA and CDR2 is SNTAGT. There are 12 residues in the CDR3. For the CDR3, the DNA is TGTGCCAACACCGGGGCCCACCGGGAGCTGTTTTTT. Protein product: CANTGAHRELFF.

The chain links TRBV4-3 to TRBJ1-1; no firm D call. Germline V gene sequence: CDR1 LGHNA, CDR2 YSLEER. Trimming pared 3 bases from V and 4 bases from J, leaving 12 bases between. The CDR3 sequence is 14 residues long. CDR3 DNA sequence: TGCGCCAGCAGCCAGGTAGGGATGAGCACTGAAGCTTTCTTT. This codes for CASSQVGMSTEAFF.

This rearrangement joins TRBV7-9 to TRBJ1-3; a possible D gene is TRBD1 (5 bases). With 4 bases removed from V and 0 bases from J, the gap between germline ends came to 16 bases. The CDR3 loop spans 17 amino acids. Per the germline V gene, CDR1 is SEHNR and CDR2 is FQNEAQ (reference sequence). The CDR3 region is CASSSLWTQSSGNTIYF. The DNA of the CDR3 is TGTGCCAGCAGCTCATTATGGACACAAAGCTCTGGAAACACCATATATTTT.

The gene calls are TRBV10-3 and TRBJ2-7, with D perhaps assigned TRBD1 or TRBD2 (5 bases each). The V end lost 7 bases, the J end lost 2 bases, and 12 bases lay between the germline ends. CDR3 size: 13 residues. Germline assignment: CDR1 ENHRY and CDR2 SYGVKD. In DNA, the CDR3 is TGTGCCATCACCGGGACGGACACCTACGAGCAGTACTTC. It translates to CAITGTDTYEQYF.

Note on this clone: Additional DNA sequences in this sample encode the identical CDR3. The rearrangement uses TRBV4-1 and TRBJ1-4, with D perhaps TRBD1 (5 bases). V dropped 0 bases and J dropped 2 bases, with 7 bases sitting between them. Germline loops: CDR1 MGHRA, CDR2 YSYEKL. The CDR3 is 15 residues long. Here the CDR3 DNA reads TGCGCCAGCAGCCAAGAGGGGGGTACTAATGAAAAACTGTTTTTT. It translates to CASSQEGGTNEKLFF.

The CDR3 loop is CASSIYPGPQETQYF. CDR3 nucleotide sequence: TGTGCCAGCAGCATTTACCCGGGACCCCAAGAGACCCAGTACTTC. V gene TRBV9 combines with J gene TRBJ2-5, with D perhaps given as TRBD1 or TRBD2 (5 bases each). Trimming shortened V by 4 bases and J by 1 base, and 14 bases separated the two germline ends. Germline CDR1 and CDR2: SGDLS and YYNGEE. This CDR3 is 15 amino acids long.

The V and J genes are TRBV28 and TRBJ1-1; the D is unclear. Germline CDR1 is MDHEN and CDR2 is SYDVKM. V shed 3 bases and J shed 3 bases, with 11 bases lying between them. The CDR3 spans 14 residues. The CDR3: CASSFGEGYTEAFF. The DNA of the CDR3 is TGTGCCAGCAGTTTCGGGGAAGGCTACACTGAAGCTTTCTTT.

The chain recombines TRBV9 with TRBJ2-2; perhaps TRBD1 as D (5 bases). Germline CDR1 and CDR2: SGDLS and YYNGEE. The CDR3 contains 18 residues. Trimming removed 0 bases at V and 0 bases at J, with 15 bases between. The CDR3 loop reads CASSVDYERQPNTGELFF. CDR3 nucleotide sequence: TGTGCCAGCAGCGTAGACTATGAGCGACAGCCGAACACCGGGGAGCTGTTTTTT.

CDR3: CASSPDTSEQFF. CDR3 in DNA: TGTGCCAGCAGCCCGGACACCAGCGAGCAGTTCTTC. The rearrangement links TRBV27 to TRBJ2-1; tentative D call: TRBD1 (5 bases). The V gene's germline CDR1 is MNHEY and CDR2 SMNVEV (reference sequence). The CDR3 is 12 residues long. The V and J ends lost 6 bases and 10 bases respectively, with 13 bases between them.

The CDR3 nucleotides are TGTGCCAGCAGTTTAACAGCAGGGGGTAGGCCGTATGGCTACACCTTC. This sequence encodes CASSLTAGGRPYGYTF. The chain joins TRBV28 to TRBJ1-2; TRBD1 aligns across 7 bases. V shed 2 bases, J shed 5 bases, and the junction held 11 bases outside the gene matches. This CDR3 comprises 16 residues. Germline loops: CDR1 MDHEN, CDR2 SYDVKM.

The chain couples TRBV28 to TRBJ2-3, with a possible D match to TRBD2 (6 bases). This CDR3 has 16 amino acids. CDR1 and CDR2 (germline): MDHEN, SYDVKM. The V and J ends lost 5 bases and 0 bases respectively, with 15 bases between them. CDR3 DNA sequence: TGTGCCAGCAGTGAACTTGGGGGGAGAAGCACAGATACGCAGTATTTT. It specifies CASSELGGRSTDTQYF.

The J gene is TRBJ1-2, the V gene TRBV9; no definite D call. The CDR3 spans 12 residues. Trimming took off 3 bases at V and 8 bases at J, with 11 bases between the two ends. Germline V CDR1 and CDR2: SGDLS, YYNGEE. CDR3 in DNA: TGTGCCAGCAGCGCACCGAGAACGGGCTACACCTTC. Protein: CASSAPRTGYTF.

Notes on this clone: Other DNA sequences of this sample code for an identical CDR3. This chain uses TRBV7-9 with TRBJ2-5, with 11 bases identical to TRBD1. CDR1 and CDR2 (germline): SEHNR, FQNEAQ (reference sequence). The CDR3 length is 15 residues. V shed 4 bases and J 1 base; nucleotides not matched to a gene: 2. The CDR3 protein is CASSYGTGGQETQYF. The CDR3 DNA sequence: TGTGCCAGCAGCTATGGGACAGGGGGCCAAGAGACCCAGTACTTC.

The chain employs TRBV27 and TRBJ2-7; D call uncertain. The V end lost 6 bases, the J end lost 0 bases, and 9 bases lay between the germline ends. The length of the CDR3 is 13 residues. In germline, CDR1 is MNHEY, CDR2 SMNVEV (reference sequence). This CDR3 is CASRGIGSYEQYF. CDR3 nucleotides: TGTGCCAGCAGGGGTATAGGCTCCTACGAGCAGTACTTC.

This sequence joins TRBV21-1 and TRBJ1-1. TRBV21-1 is assigned pseudogene status. The CDR3 is 13 residues long. In DNA, the CDR3 is TGTGCCAGCAGAGGGCCCCTGAACACTGAAGCTTTCTTT. Protein: CASRGPLNTEAFF.

The V gene is TRBV11-2, the J gene TRBJ1-1; no firm D call. Deletions cut 0 bases from V and 4 bases from J, with 12 bases between. This CDR3 is 15 amino acids long. From germline, CDR1 is SGHAT and CDR2 FQNNGV. This chain's CDR3 is CASSLDSSPSTEAFF. The CDR3 nucleotides are TGTGCCAGCAGCTTAGATTCGAGCCCCAGCACTGAAGCTTTCTTT. Variable domain in full (rest from reference TRBV11-2 and TRBJ1-1): EAGVAQSPRYKIIEKRQSVAFWCNPISGHATLYWYQQILGQGPKLLIQFQNNGVVDDSQLPKDRFSAERLKGVDSTLKIQPAKLEDSAVYLCASSLDSSPSTEAFFGQGTRLTVV.

A remark on this clone: Distinct nucleotide sequences in the sample also encode this CDR3. This chain joins TRBV19 and TRBJ2-1; TRBD2 agrees at 10 bases. V shed 3 bases and J 6 bases; nucleotides not matched to a gene: 5. The germline CDR1 and CDR2 sequences are LNHDA and SQIVND (reference sequence). The length of the CDR3 is 15 residues. CDR3 region: CASSIGSGRANEQFF. The CDR3 DNA sequence: TGTGCCAGTAGTATCGGCAGCGGGAGGGCCAATGAGCAGTTCTTC.

The chain couples TRBV2 to TRBJ2-1; D tentatively fits TRBD1 or TRBD2 (5 bases each). CDR3 size: 16 residues. The V end was cut by 6 bases, the J end by 4 bases, with 19 bases between. Germline V CDR1 and CDR2: SNHLY, FYNNEI. For the CDR3, the DNA is TGTGCCAGCAGGGATACCGGGTCGAGGGGATACAATGAGCAGTTCTTC. Translation: CASRDTGSRGYNEQFF.

This chain links TRBV28 with TRBJ2-3; D unclear. Germline CDR1 is MDHEN and CDR2 is SYDVKM. The V gene lost 2 bases and the J gene lost 1 base, with 10 bases spanning the gap. The CDR3 is 15 amino acids. This chain's CDR3 is CASSLTASRTDTQYF. DNA for the CDR3: TGTGCCAGCAGTTTAACGGCTTCCCGCACAGATACGCAGTATTTT.

This clone was seen only once. Here the CDR3 reads CASSSLAGERYNEQFF. Here the CDR3 DNA reads TGTGCCAGCAGTTCCCTAGCGGGAGAGCGGTACAATGAGCAGTTCTTC. The chain is built from TRBV28 and TRBJ2-1, with 10 bases that match TRBD2. This CDR3 comprises 16 residues. Germline CDR1 and CDR2: MDHEN and SYDVKM. The V and J ends lost 4 bases and 4 bases, in that order; junction bases with no gene match: 7.